Below, 4 T cell receptor beta chains from the same sample are listed, as sequenced in a study of blood T cells in healthy people across ages. With a J-beta primer mix and a sample-barcoded 5' primer, a second PCR ran about 6 to 11 cycles. TCRdb recomputed calls from the 5' RACE reads with MiXCR, one row per CDR3 protein. The sample holds around 400,000 distinct CDR3 sequences, roughly half seen once. Input material: blood. The receptors originated from a man between 60 and 75 years old in good health.

The V call is TRBV9, the J call TRBJ1-4; 7 bases match TRBD1. V was clipped by 3 bases and J by 7 bases; unmatched bases: 3. From germline, CDR1 is SGDLS and CDR2 YYNGEE. CDR3 length: 13 residues. CDR3 amino acids: CASSGNRGEKLFF. CDR3 nucleotide sequence: TGTGCCAGCAGCGGGAACAGGGGTGAAAAACTGTTTTTT.

The chain carries TRBV10-3 and TRBJ2-5; 8 bases map to TRBD2. Judging by the DNA end, TRBJ2-7 fits better; the J call may be wrong. The CDR3 consists of 16 residues. Germline CDR1 ENHRY, CDR2 SYGVKD. The CDR3 nucleotides are TGTGCCATCAGTGAGTCCGGGAGCGGGGGTGGTTACGAGCAGTACTTC. Translating it yields CAISESGSGGGYEQYF.

The V gene is TRBV20-1, the J gene TRBJ2-5; 13 bases fit TRBD2. Germline loops: CDR1 DFQATT, CDR2 SNEGSKA (reference sequence). This CDR3 region has 15 residues. V was pared by 4 bases and J by 0 bases, with 2 bases of the junction left unmatched. This CDR3 is CSATGTSGDQETQYF. DNA for the CDR3: TGCAGTGCTACCGGGACTAGCGGGGACCAAGAGACCCAGTACTTC.

There are a few counts of this clonotype. J is TRBJ2-1 and V is TRBV20-1, with 15 bases that match TRBD2. CDR1 is DFQATT and CDR2 is SNEGSKA in the germline V gene (reference sequence). The CDR3 extends over 17 amino acids. J gave up 2 bases and V 6 bases, and 8 bases lay outside the gene matches. Here the CDR3 DNA reads TGCAGTGCCCCCCCAGGGACTAGCGGGAGGACCTACAATGAGCAGTTCTTC. It codes for CSAPPGTSGRTYNEQFF.